These 24 T cell receptor beta chains were all obtained from the same sample, sequenced in a study of beta chain features in type 1 diabetes. Reverse transcription of all isolated RNA meant that expressed TCRB transcripts were sequenced. TCRdb's table, derived via immunoSEQ multiplex PCR, lists solely in-frame clones and lacks some. The table includes more than 300,000 clones, around 10% detected once. Study results and limitations: Across all four CD4+ subsets, people with type 1 diabetes showed modestly shorter TCRB CDR3s.

What these receptors recognize is not known. What was sequenced was central memory CD4+ T cells from blood. Every receptor here comes from a man in his thirties or forties with type 1 diabetes.

This clone was picked up a small number of times. Given a far larger clone just one base away, this is likely a sequencing read error. This sequence joins TRBV28 and TRBJ2-3; D call uncertain. CDR1 is MDHEN and CDR2 is SYDVKM in the germline V gene. V lost 9 bases, J lost 5 bases, and 9 bases lay in between. The CDR3 is 11 residues long. The CDR3 is CASEARDTQYF. DNA of the CDR3: TGTGCCAGTGAGGCTAGAGATACGCAGTATTTT.

V and J are TRBV5-6 and TRBJ2-2; D not certain. Germline V gene data show CDR1 as SGHDT and CDR2 as YYEEEE. V lost 4 bases and J lost 1, with 11 bases in between. There are 15 residues in the CDR3. The DNA for the CDR3 is TGTGCCAGCAGCCTCTCTCAACAGAACACCGGGGAGCTGTTTTTT. Translation gives CASSLSQQNTGELFF.

This sequence joins TRBV7-9 and TRBJ1-3; D is possibly TRBD1 (6 bases). The CDR3 has 14 amino acids. V dropped 5 bases and J dropped 4 bases, with 12 bases sitting between them. The germline V gene has CDR1 SEHNR and CDR2 FQNEAQ (reference sequence). The CDR3 DNA is TGTGCCAGCAGCCGGCAGGGGATCGGAAACACCATATATTTT. It is translated as CASSRQGIGNTIYF.

This clone has just a few counts. A far larger clone is just one base off, so this is likely a read error. Other DNA sequences in the sample encode the same CDR3. This sequence joins TRBV5-1 and TRBJ2-3; D gene uncertain. Trimming shortened V by 0 bases and J by 2 bases, and 7 bases separated the two germline ends. Germline CDR1 is SGHRS and CDR2 is YFSETQ. This CDR3 has 14 amino acids. CDR3 DNA: TGCGCCAGCAGCTTGGGGATAACCACAGATACGCAGTATTTT. Translated, it gives CASSLGITTDTQYF.

The chain is built from TRBV11-2 and TRBJ2-7; D possibly corresponds to TRBD1 (6 bases). The germline V and J ends were trimmed by 5 bases and 4 bases, with 15 bases remaining between them. Per germline, CDR1 SGHAT and CDR2 FQNNGV. This CDR3 spans 14 amino acids. The CDR3 DNA reads TGTGCCAGCAGCCCGGGACATAAATCGTACGAGCAGTACTTC. Translated, it gives CASSPGHKSYEQYF.

Note on this clone: A far larger clone is only one base removed, so a read error is likely. The chain recombines TRBV11-1 with TRBJ2-2; maybe TRBD1 (5 bases). V was cut by 5 bases and J by 3 bases, with 10 bases left in between. Germline values: CDR1 SGHAT, CDR2 FQDESV (reference sequence). The CDR3 length is 14 residues. The CDR3 is CASSLGADTGELFF. The CDR3 DNA follows: TGTGCCAGCAGCCTAGGGGCGGACACCGGGGAGCTGTTTTTT.

J is TRBJ2-5 and V is TRBV11-3; D is uncertain. Germline CDR1 reads SGHNT; CDR2 reads YENEEA. Trimming stripped 3 bases from V and 5 bases from J, with 10 bases between. This CDR3 has 13 amino acids. CDR3 nucleotide sequence: TGTGCCAGCAGCTTTAAGGGTAGGGAGACCCAGTACTTC. Translated, it gives CASSFKGRETQYF.

This clone was recorded a few times. DNA of the CDR3: TGCAGCGTTGCTACAGGGACCCCTGAAGCTTTCTTT. This codes for CSVATGTPEAFF. This chain uses TRBV29-1 with TRBJ1-1, with TRBD1 as a possible D gene (6 bases). The V end lost 4 bases, the J end lost 6 bases, and 12 bases lay between the germline ends. Per the germline V gene, CDR1 is SQVTM and CDR2 is ANQGSEA. The CDR3 runs 12 residues.

This clone was recorded a few times. The chain uses TRBV6-5 and TRBJ2-7, with 7 bases aligning to TRBD2. The CDR3 covers 14 residues. The germline V gene has CDR1 MNHEY and CDR2 SVGAGI. The V and J ends lost 0 bases and 6 bases, in that order; junction bases with no gene match: 5. This CDR3 is CASSYSGEGLEQYF. As DNA, the CDR3 is TGTGCCAGCAGTTACTCTGGGGAGGGGCTCGAGCAGTACTTC.

This clone was observed a few times. This sequence joins TRBV9 and TRBJ2-3; D gene uncertain. CDR1 and CDR2 (germline): SGDLS, YYNGEE. The CDR3 has 15 residues. Trimming removed 0 bases at V and 2 bases at J, with 10 bases between. This CDR3 is CASSVDAGHTDTQYF. The CDR3 nucleotides are TGTGCCAGCAGCGTAGATGCAGGCCACACAGATACGCAGTATTTT.

V and J are TRBV28 and TRBJ1-1; 8 positions match TRBD1. CDR3 size: 13 residues. CDR1 is MDHEN and CDR2 is SYDVKM in the germline V gene. V dropped 7 bases and J dropped 7; count of bases not matched to a gene: 8. CDR3 coding DNA: TGTGCCAGCAAAATCCCAGGGGGCCTTGAAGCTTTCTTT. Translated: CASKIPGGLEAFF.

The rearrangement uses TRBV29-1 and TRBJ2-2; a weak D match, TRBD1 (6 bases). The germline CDR1 and CDR2 sequences are SQVTM and ANQGSEA. The CDR3 is made up of 14 amino acids. V lost 5 bases and J 0 bases, leaving 10 bases between the germline ends. CDR3 nucleotides: TGCAGCGTTTCCGGGACAACGAACACCGGGGAGCTGTTTTTT. This codes for CSVSGTTNTGELFF.

This chain joins TRBV5-1 and TRBJ1-1; tentative D call: TRBD1 (6 bases). Germline lookup yields CDR1 SGHRS and CDR2 YFSETQ. This CDR3 is built from 14 residues. V gave up 2 bases and J gave up 3 bases, with 11 bases separating them. CDR3 bases: TGCGCCAGCAGCTTCGGACAGATGGACACTGAAGCTTTCTTT. Its protein is CASSFGQMDTEAFF.

This clone was counted ten times or more. CDR3 coding DNA: TGTGCCAGCAGTGACATATTAGCGGGAGGGGACAATGAGCAGTTCTTC. Encoded protein: CASSDILAGGDNEQFF. V gene TRBV28 combines with J gene TRBJ2-1; 11 nucleotides match TRBD2. Germline CDR1 is MDHEN and CDR2 is SYDVKM. The CDR3 runs to 16 residues. V shed 5 bases and J 5 bases; nucleotides not matched to a gene: 8.

This clone was counted only a few times. A read error is possible here, since a much larger clone lies one base away. The identical CDR3 is also encoded by other nucleotide sequences in the sample. Here the CDR3 reads CASSPTDTQYF. CDR3 sequence (DNA): TGTGCCAGCAGCCCTACAGATACGCAGTATTTT. The V call is TRBV7-9, the J call TRBJ2-3; D unclear. Looked up from germline, CDR1 is SEHNR and CDR2 is FQNEAQ (reference sequence). CDR3 length: 11 amino acids. Trimming stripped 5 bases from V and 3 bases from J, with 3 bases between.

This clone was observed a handful of times. The chain employs TRBV2 and TRBJ2-1; TRBD2 aligns across 10 bases. Looked up from germline, CDR1 is SNHLY and CDR2 is FYNNEI. The trim removed 2 bases at V and 9 bases at J, leaving 4 bases unmatched. There are 14 residues in the CDR3. CDR3: CASSELAGEAEQFF. CDR3 nucleotide sequence: TGTGCCAGCAGTGAACTAGCGGGAGAAGCTGAGCAGTTCTTC.

V gene TRBV30 combines with J gene TRBJ2-7, with a possible D match to TRBD2 (6 bases). The CDR3 runs 14 residues. The germline V gene has CDR1 GTSNPN and CDR2 SVGIG (reference sequence). Trimming shortened V by 8 bases and J by 2 bases, and 19 bases separated the two germline ends. The CDR3 loop reads CASRVSGVTYEQYF. The CDR3 DNA is TGTGCCAGCAGAGTTAGCGGAGTCACCTACGAGCAGTACTTC.

The J gene is TRBJ1-4, the V gene TRBV5-1, with D perhaps TRBD1 (6 bases). Germline loops: CDR1 SGHRS, CDR2 YFSETQ. Trimming took off 4 bases at V and 7 bases at J, with 14 bases between the two ends. There are 14 residues in the CDR3. The CDR3 is CASSLGHGGEKLFF. The CDR3 nucleotides are TGCGCCAGCAGCCTGGGACACGGGGGTGAAAAACTGTTTTTT.

The chain links TRBV19 to TRBJ2-3; D possibly matches TRBD1 or TRBD2 (5 bases each). Germline V lookup: CDR1 LNHDA, CDR2 SQIVND (reference sequence). With 5 bases removed from V and 4 bases from J, the gap between germline ends came to 13 bases. The CDR3 runs 14 residues. The CDR3 region is CASSRGVSADTQYF. The CDR3, as DNA: TGTGCCAGTAGTCGGGGCGTCTCGGCAGATACGCAGTATTTT.

In its sample, this clone was seen a few times. The chain carries TRBV6-5 and TRBJ2-7; D perhaps matches TRBD2 (6 bases). Per the germline V gene, CDR1 is MNHEY and CDR2 is SVGAGI. Trimming cost V 6 bases and J 0 bases, with 15 bases left between them. CDR3 size: 15 residues. The CDR3 sequence: CASRQGVAVSYEQYF. In DNA, the CDR3 is TGTGCCAGCAGGCAAGGGGTAGCGGTCTCCTACGAGCAGTACTTC.

This chain links TRBV9 with TRBJ2-7; possible D gene TRBD1, 6 bases. Trimming cost V 4 bases and J 2 bases, with 13 bases left between them. CDR3 size: 14 residues. CDR1 and CDR2 from the germline V gene are SGDLS and YYNGEE. The CDR3 DNA is TGTGCCAGCAGCCTAACAGGGAGTACCTACGAGCAGTACTTC. Encoded protein: CASSLTGSTYEQYF.

A note on this clone: A read error may produce the germline difference seen at one junction end. This chain connects TRBV10-3 to TRBJ2-3; 10 positions match TRBD1. Germline V lookup: CDR1 ENHRY, CDR2 SYGVKD. The CDR3 consists of 15 residues. The CDR3 nucleotides read TGTGCCAGCAGTTACGGGACAGGGGTGCCAGATACGCAGTATTTT. Protein: CASSYGTGVPDTQYF.

This clone was recorded a few times. The chain combines TRBV11-2 with TRBJ2-3; 8 nucleotides agree with TRBD2. V trimming: 1 base; J trimming: 10 bases; junction bases outside the gene matches: 1. This CDR3 is built from 12 residues. The germline V gene encodes CDR1 SGHAT and CDR2 FQNNGV. The CDR3 DNA is TGTGCCAGCAGCTTAGCGGGAGGGTCGCAGTATTTT. Protein product: CASSLAGGSQYF.

Comment on this clone: This may arise from a read error, as a much more abundant clone is one base away. The chain joins TRBV28 to TRBJ1-2; TRBD1 aligns across 7 bases. Germline loops: CDR1 MDHEN, CDR2 SYDVKM. The V segment lost 5 bases and the J segment 4 bases; nucleotides outside the gene matches: 1. The CDR3 spans 12 residues. The CDR3 DNA is TGTGCCAGCAGTGACAGGGTCTATGGCTACACCTTC. Translation: CASSDRVYGYTF.